This T cell receptor beta chain stems from a study of T cells in Graves' hyperthyroidism and ophthalmopathy. In this sample, this clonotype turned up many times. Amplified regions were TCR beta CDR3 sequences from RNA transcripts. TCR CDR3 regions were first amplified by RT-PCR with HTBI primers. TCRdb re-derived calls from the multiplex PCR reads in MiXCR, one entry per CDR3 protein. The sample has about 570,000 distinct CDR3 sequences, 46% seen once; the top ten hold around 17%. Diagnosis rested on symptoms, serum thyroxine and TRAb, thyroid ultrasound, and orbital computed tomography. Germline CDR1 and CDR2: MGHRA and YSYEKL. There are 16 residues in the CDR3. The V segment lost 5 bases and the J segment 2 bases; nucleotides outside the gene matches: 6.

The J gene is TRBJ1-5, the V gene TRBV4-1, with 10 bases lining up with TRBD1. Input material: peripheral blood or thyroid tissue (not recorded which). This TCR derives from an adult woman with Graves' disease, either hyperthyroidism or ophthalmopathy (not recorded which). This CDR3 is CASSSTGGWGNQPQHF. CDR3 nucleotide sequence: TGCGCCAGCAGCTCGACAGGGGGCTGGGGCAATCAGCCCCAGCATTTT.